This T cell receptor (beta chain) was captured in a study of shared clonotypes between healthy human individuals. At the level of the study: Per donor, three plates held CD4 naive cells, three held CD4 memory, two held CD8 naive and one held CD8 memory.

CD45RO-negative cells were positively selected for CCR7, leaving out terminally differentiated effector memory CD45RA+ cells. Roughly 27,000 T cell genomes, or approximately 190 ng DNA, went into the sorted-subset replicate PCRs. In the source study's methods: Sequence data from immunoSEQ were junction-only and lacked quality scores; consequently, filtering differed. Sequenced by immunoSEQ multiplex PCR; TCRdb stores in-frame clones only, minus some. The DNA was the basis for D and trimming; V, J and clone size are from that table. The sample consists of around 2,000,000 clones, about 95% of them appearing once. The trim removed 1 base at V and 4 bases at J, leaving 16 bases unmatched. The CDR3 is 19 amino acids. CDR1 SGHAT and CDR2 FQNNGV come from the germline V gene.

This receptor was obtained from a man in his late teens or twenties in good health. The sequenced sample was naive CD8+ T cells sorted from blood. The gene calls are TRBV11-2 and TRBJ1-2; 9 bases are shared with TRBD1. The DNA of the CDR3 is TGTGCCAGCAGCTTAGGGACAGGGGAGTTACGAGCCTTCTTCTATGGCTACACCTTC. Residues: CASSLGTGELRAFFYGYTF. Filled out from reference TRBV11-2 and TRBJ1-2, the complete variable domain reads EAGVAQSPRYKIIEKRQSVAFWCNPISGHATLYWYQQILGQGPKLLIQFQNNGVVDDSQLPKDRFSAERLKGVDSTLKIQPAKLEDSAVYLCASSLGTGELRAFFYGYTFGSGTRLTVV.